This is a list of T cell receptor beta chains from one sample in a study of sequential checkpoint blockade in melanoma. Sequenced by immunoSEQ multiplex PCR; TCRdb stores in-frame clones only, minus some. Of approximately 2,100 clones detected, approximately 19% appear once; the ten largest clones hold about a sixth. The source was tumor tissue (inferred from file names), collected from a patient given nivolumab and ipilimumab in sequence. The receptors were gathered from a human donor with melanoma. The CDR3 runs from the conserved cysteine through the conserved F or W. The order of the fields is CDR3 length, J gene, clone size, D gene, V gene, CDR3 DNA, CDR3 protein. The D gene is left open where the match is weak. For some rows the clone size is stated as once, few or many, or as a class when expanded; others skip it.

CDR3 length: 14
J gene: TRBJ1-3
clone size: few
D gene: NA
V gene: TRBV9
CDR3 DNA: TGTGCCAGCAGCGTAGGTTCAGGGTTGGACACCATATATTTT
CDR3 protein: CASSVGSGLDTIYF

CDR3 length: 16
J gene: TRBJ1-3
clone size: NA
D gene: NA
V gene: TRBV6-8
CDR3 DNA: TGTGCCAGCAGTTACGCCTTCAGGGACTCTGGAAACACCATATATTTT
CDR3 protein: CASSYAFRDSGNTIYF

CDR3 length: 14
J gene: TRBJ1-4
clone size: few
D gene: NA
V gene: TRBV6-8
CDR3 DNA: TGTGCCAGCACCAACTCTGAAGCTAATGAAAAACTGTTTTTT
CDR3 protein: CASTNSEANEKLFF

CDR3 length: 15
J gene: TRBJ1-4
clone size: NA
D gene: NA
V gene: TRBV5-1
CDR3 DNA: TGCGCCAGCAGCTTGAGGGGACACCGTAATGAAAAACTGTTTTTT
CDR3 protein: CASSLRGHRNEKLFF

CDR3 length: 16
J gene: TRBJ1-5
clone size: once
D gene: NA
V gene: TRBV19
CDR3 DNA: TGTGCCAGTAGTATAGCCAGGGGTGGGGGGAATCAGCCCCAGCATTTT
CDR3 protein: CASSIARGGGNQPQHF

CDR3 length: 13
J gene: TRBJ1-5
clone size: NA
D gene: NA
V gene: TRBV19
CDR3 DNA: TGTGCCAGTGGAGGTAATAGCAATCAGCCCCAGCATTTT
CDR3 protein: CASGGNSNQPQHF

CDR3 length: 16
J gene: TRBJ2-1
clone size: medium-sized
D gene: NA
V gene: TRBV25-1
CDR3 DNA: TGTGCCAGCAGTGAATCTCACCGGGGGCGAGACAATGAGCAGTTCTTC
CDR3 protein: CASSESHRGRDNEQFF

CDR3 length: 14
J gene: TRBJ2-1
clone size: NA
D gene: NA
V gene: TRBV28
CDR3 DNA: TGTGCCAGCAGTTTAGGGGTTGGGGGCAATGAGCAGTTCTTC
CDR3 protein: CASSLGVGGNEQFF

CDR3 length: 13
J gene: TRBJ2-3
clone size: few
D gene: NA
V gene: TRBV10-2
CDR3 DNA: TGCGCCAGCAGTGATCTCTCACCGATTGGGCAGTATTTT
CDR3 protein: CASSDLSPIGQYF

CDR3 length: 15
J gene: TRBJ2-1
clone size: NA
D gene: TRBD2
V gene: TRBV28
CDR3 DNA: TGTGCCAGCAGTCCTAGCGGGAGCTCCTACAATGAGCAGTTCTTC
CDR3 protein: CASSPSGSSYNEQFF

CDR3 length: 17
J gene: TRBJ2-7
clone size: medium-sized
D gene: NA
V gene: TRBV6-8
CDR3 DNA: TGTGCCAGCAGCCTTGTCGGCCTCCGACAGGGACTCTACGAGCAGTACTTC
CDR3 protein: CASSLVGLRQGLYEQYF

CDR3 length: 15
J gene: TRBJ1-1
clone size: large
D gene: NA
V gene: TRBV11-3
CDR3 DNA: TGTGCCAGCAGCTTAGAGAGAGGAGGGCTCCCTGAAGCTTTCTTT
CDR3 protein: CASSLERGGLPEAFF

CDR3 length: 17
J gene: TRBJ1-4
clone size: many
D gene: TRBD1
V gene: TRBV11-3
CDR3 DNA: TGTGCCAGCAGCTTGGGGAGACCGGGACAGGGGAATGAAAAACTGTTTTTT
CDR3 protein: CASSLGRPGQGNEKLFF

CDR3 length: 12
J gene: TRBJ1-5
clone size: few
D gene: NA
V gene: TRBV30
CDR3 DNA: TGTGCCTGGAGACAGTCTAATCAGCCCCAGCATTTT
CDR3 protein: CAWRQSNQPQHF

CDR3 length: 14
J gene: TRBJ1-6
clone size: few
D gene: TRBD1
V gene: TRBV30
CDR3 DNA: TGTGCCTGGAGTACAACAGGGGTCAATTCACCCCTCCACTTT
CDR3 protein: CAWSTTGVNSPLHF

CDR3 length: 20
J gene: TRBJ1-4
clone size: medium-sized
D gene: TRBD1
V gene: TRBV11-3
CDR3 DNA: TGTGCCAGCAGCCTCTACCCTCCGCGGGACAGGATTACAACTAATGAAAAACTGTTTTTT
CDR3 protein: CASSLYPPRDRITTNEKLFF

CDR3 length: 15
J gene: TRBJ1-4
clone size: NA
D gene: NA
V gene: TRBV6-8
CDR3 DNA: TGTGCCAGCAGTTACAGAGGGTCAATTAATGAAAAACTGTTTTTT
CDR3 protein: CASSYRGSINEKLFF

CDR3 length: 15
J gene: TRBJ2-1
clone size: medium-sized
D gene: TRBD1
V gene: TRBV4-1
CDR3 DNA: TGCGCCAGCAGCCAAGCTTGGGACAGGAGGAATGAGCAGTTCTTC
CDR3 protein: CASSQAWDRRNEQFF

CDR3 length: 14
J gene: TRBJ2-2
clone size: NA
D gene: NA
V gene: TRBV5-1
CDR3 DNA: TGCGCCAGCAGCTTCGTGCGCGGCACCGGGGAGCTGTTTTTT
CDR3 protein: CASSFVRGTGELFF

CDR3 length: 11
J gene: TRBJ2-1
clone size: once
D gene: NA
V gene: TRBV30
CDR3 DNA: TGTGCCTGGAGTGCCCGCAATGAGCAGTTCTTC
CDR3 protein: CAWSARNEQFF

CDR3 length: 15
J gene: TRBJ2-2
clone size: few
D gene: TRBD1
V gene: TRBV28
CDR3 DNA: TGTGCCAGCAGTTTTTGGACAGGTGACACCGGGGAGCTGTTTTTT
CDR3 protein: CASSFWTGDTGELFF

CDR3 length: 15
J gene: TRBJ2-7
clone size: many
D gene: TRBD2
V gene: TRBV11-3
CDR3 DNA: TGTGCCAGCAGCTTAAGCGGGGGCACAAACTACGAGCAGTACTTC
CDR3 protein: CASSLSGGTNYEQYF